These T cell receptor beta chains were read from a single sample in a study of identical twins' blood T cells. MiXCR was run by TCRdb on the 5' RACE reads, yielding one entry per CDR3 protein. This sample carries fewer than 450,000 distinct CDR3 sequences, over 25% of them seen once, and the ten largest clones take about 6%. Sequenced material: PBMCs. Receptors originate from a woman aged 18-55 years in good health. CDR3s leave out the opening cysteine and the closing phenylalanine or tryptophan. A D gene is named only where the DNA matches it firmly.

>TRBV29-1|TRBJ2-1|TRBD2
SVEGLAGRYNEQF
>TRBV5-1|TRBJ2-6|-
ASSFTGANVLT
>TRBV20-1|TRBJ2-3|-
SASLGGYTDTQY
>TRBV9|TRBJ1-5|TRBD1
ASSVAGTVYQPQH
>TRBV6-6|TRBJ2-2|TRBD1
AGSWTGRTGELF
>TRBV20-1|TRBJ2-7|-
SARDPGDEQY
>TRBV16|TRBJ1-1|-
ASSQYSMNTEAF
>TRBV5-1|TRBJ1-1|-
ARSLRVGTEAF
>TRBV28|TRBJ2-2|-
ASSARLGVELF
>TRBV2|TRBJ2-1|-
AGSENAGNEQF
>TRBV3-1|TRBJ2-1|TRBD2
ASSQAYKAGGKF
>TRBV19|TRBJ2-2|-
ASSPQRAGELF
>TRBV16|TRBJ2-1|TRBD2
ASSQHRGGNTRDNEQF
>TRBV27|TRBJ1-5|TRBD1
ASSLGQGYQPQH
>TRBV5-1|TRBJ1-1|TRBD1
ASSAINRGTSEAF
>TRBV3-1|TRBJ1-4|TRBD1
ASSRGRGNNEKLF
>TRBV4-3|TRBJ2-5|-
VSSQDLVRVTQY
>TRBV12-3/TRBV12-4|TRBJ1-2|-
ASSLVWGARGYT
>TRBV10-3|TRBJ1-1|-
AIRHQGLNTEAF
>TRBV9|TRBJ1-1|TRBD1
ASSPTGQGYGLNTEAF
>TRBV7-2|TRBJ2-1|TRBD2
ASSFAGVDEQF
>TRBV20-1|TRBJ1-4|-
SARQTSNEKLF
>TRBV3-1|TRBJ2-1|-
ASSQGAGQGEQF
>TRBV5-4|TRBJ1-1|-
ASSLEQHTEAF
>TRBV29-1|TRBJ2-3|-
SARVDTQY
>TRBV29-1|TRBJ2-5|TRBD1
SAGQGGETQY
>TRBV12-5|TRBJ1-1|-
ASGLGAGTEAF
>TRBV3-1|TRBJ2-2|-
ASSQPRRIANTGELF
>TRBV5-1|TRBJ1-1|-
ASSATSGDYGAF
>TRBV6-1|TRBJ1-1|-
ASSVGPEAF
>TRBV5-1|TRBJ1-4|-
ASSFGGRGEKLF
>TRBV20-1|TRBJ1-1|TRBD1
SALDRGTEAF
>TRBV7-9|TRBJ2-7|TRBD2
ASSPTRREVYEQY
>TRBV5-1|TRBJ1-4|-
ASSLVGTTNEKLF
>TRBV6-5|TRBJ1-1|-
ASSQAMGPEAF
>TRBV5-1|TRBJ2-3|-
ASSLFAGFTDTQY
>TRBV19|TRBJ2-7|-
ASSIASQRASYEQY
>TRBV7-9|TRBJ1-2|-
ASSSTGIYGYT
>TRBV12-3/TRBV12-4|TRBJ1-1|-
ASSSDDRWNTEAF
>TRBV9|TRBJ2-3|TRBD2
ASSVRAGAPDTQY
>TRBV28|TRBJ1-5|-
ASAPRGNQPQH
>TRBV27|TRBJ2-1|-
ATNGAQRDEQF
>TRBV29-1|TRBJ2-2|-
SVEEGNTGELF
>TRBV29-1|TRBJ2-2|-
SAVVGAQFGGELF
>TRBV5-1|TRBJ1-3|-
ASSPQLQRSGNTVY
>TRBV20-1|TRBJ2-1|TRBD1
SASGTGNVNEQF
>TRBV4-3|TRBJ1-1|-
ASSQYLLNTEAF
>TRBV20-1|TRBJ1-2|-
SSYMINYGYT
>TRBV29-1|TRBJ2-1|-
SVARQGLGRF